This T cell receptor (beta chain) was sequenced in a study of early T cells in non-severe SARS-CoV-2 infection. As for the study in general: Unsorted whole-blood RNA was sequenced in bulk, leaving chains unpaired.

The CDR3 is 11 residues long. Germline CDR1 reads MNHEY; CDR2 reads SVGAGI. TCRdb processed the 5' RACE reads anew with MiXCR; each CDR3 protein has one entry. This table holds about 71,000 distinct CDR3 sequences, around 13% found once. The material sequenced was whole blood. This clonotype was sampled from an adult who was a healthcare worker with PCR-confirmed SARS-CoV-2 infection or an uninfected control (not recorded which). The chain is built from TRBV6-5 and TRBJ2-3; D is unresolved. Near its end, the DNA agrees better with TRBJ1-5, so the J call may be wrong. CDR3 DNA: TGTGCCAGCAGGGTCCAGGATACGCAGCATTTT. Amino acids: CASRVQDTQHF.